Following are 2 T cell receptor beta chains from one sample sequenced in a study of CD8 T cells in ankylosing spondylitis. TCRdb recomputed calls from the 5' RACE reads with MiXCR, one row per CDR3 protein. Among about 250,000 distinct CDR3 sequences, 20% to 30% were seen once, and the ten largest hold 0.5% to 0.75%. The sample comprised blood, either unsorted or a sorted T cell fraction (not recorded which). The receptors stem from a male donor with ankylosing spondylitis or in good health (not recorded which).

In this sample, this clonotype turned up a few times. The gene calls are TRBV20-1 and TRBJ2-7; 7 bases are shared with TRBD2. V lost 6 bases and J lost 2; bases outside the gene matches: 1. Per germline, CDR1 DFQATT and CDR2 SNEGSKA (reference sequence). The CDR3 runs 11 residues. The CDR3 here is CSAAGAYEQYF. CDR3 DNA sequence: TGCAGTGCCGCGGGGGCCTACGAGCAGTACTTC.

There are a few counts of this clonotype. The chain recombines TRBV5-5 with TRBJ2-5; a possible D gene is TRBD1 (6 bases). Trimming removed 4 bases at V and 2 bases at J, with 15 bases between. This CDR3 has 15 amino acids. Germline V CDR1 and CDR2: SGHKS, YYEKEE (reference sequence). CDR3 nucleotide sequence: TGTGCCAGCAGCAGGGGACAACTCTTGCAAGAGACCCAGTACTTC. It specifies CASSRGQLLQETQYF. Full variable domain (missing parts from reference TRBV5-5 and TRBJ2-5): DAGVTQSPTHLIKTRGQQVTLRCSPISGHKSVSWYQQVLGQGPQFIFQYYEKEERGRGNFPDRFSARQFPNYSSELNVNALLLGDSALYLCASSRGQLLQETQYFGPGTRLLVL.